This T cell receptor (beta chain) was sequenced in a study of cytomegalovirus exposure and HLA in healthy donors. With regard to this clone: Its antigen is still unknown.

Trimming stripped 3 bases from V and 0 bases from J, with 6 bases between. The germline V gene has CDR1 LNHDA and CDR2 SQIVND (reference sequence). The CDR3 covers 13 residues. Primers for the PCR totalled 60 Vbeta and 13 Jbeta. Data came from immunoSEQ multiplex PCR; TCRdb stores just in-frame clones and leaves some out. The data show about 200,000 clones, 82% seen once. Study-wide results and caveats: It emerged from a later analysis that several of the most significant clusters appeared to be linked to common viral pathogens.

This sequence was found in a woman aged 40 to 50 in good health and CMV-seronegative. What was sequenced was PBMCs. The chain uses TRBV19 and TRBJ2-7, with D perhaps TRBD2 (5 bases). The CDR3 DNA reads as TGTGCCAGTAGTATGGGAGACTCCTACGAGCAGTACTTC. Translated: CASSMGDSYEQYF.